Listed below are T cell receptor beta chains from one sample, sequenced in a study of CD8+ T cells in alopecia areata. The assay was immunoSEQ multiplex PCR, and TCRdb's table has in-frame clones only and misses some. The top ten hold 1% of the sample, which has 150,000 to 200,000 clones, over 55% seen once. This material consisted of CD4+ T cells sorted from blood, taken at week 24, from a patient treated with tofacitinib. The source of these receptors is a human donor with alopecia areata. Both conserved end residues are part of each CDR3. Fields, in order: clone size, V gene, D gene, J gene, CDR3 length, CDR3 protein, CDR3 DNA. The D gene is left open where the match is weak. Not every row has a clone size; where given, it reads once, few, many or a size class.

clone size: -; V gene: TRBV7-3; D gene: TRBD1; J gene: TRBJ1-1; CDR3 length: 14; CDR3 protein: CASSLSSGGGGAFF; CDR3 DNA: TGTGCCAGCAGCTTAAGCTCAGGGGGCGGCGGAGCTTTCTTT
clone size: -; V gene: TRBV18; D gene: TRBD2; J gene: TRBJ2-5; CDR3 length: 13; CDR3 protein: CASSPPQRGTQYF; CDR3 DNA: TGTGCCAGCTCACCACCCCAGCGGGGGACCCAGTACTTC
clone size: -; V gene: TRBV4-3; D gene: -; J gene: TRBJ2-1; CDR3 length: 15; CDR3 protein: CASSQETYGYNEQFF; CDR3 DNA: TGCGCCAGCAGCCAAGAAACGTACGGTTACAATGAGCAGTTCTTC
clone size: -; V gene: TRBV19; D gene: -; J gene: TRBJ1-1; CDR3 length: 14; CDR3 protein: CASSIQTANTEAFF; CDR3 DNA: TGTGCCAGTAGTATCCAGACAGCGAACACTGAAGCTTTCTTT
clone size: -; V gene: TRBV30; D gene: -; J gene: TRBJ1-6; CDR3 length: 13; CDR3 protein: CALGPSNNSPLHF; CDR3 DNA: TGTGCCCTAGGACCGTCAAATAATTCACCCCTCCACTTT
clone size: -; V gene: TRBV7-9; D gene: TRBD1; J gene: TRBJ2-6; CDR3 length: 16; CDR3 protein: CASSPGQVSGANVLTF; CDR3 DNA: TGTGCCAGCAGCCCGGGACAGGTTTCTGGGGCCAACGTCCTGACTTTC
clone size: -; V gene: TRBV20-1; D gene: TRBD1; J gene: TRBJ1-2; CDR3 length: 11; CDR3 protein: CSARAQGGAPF; CDR3 DNA: TGCAGTGCTAGAGCCCAGGGGGGGGCACCCTTC
clone size: -; V gene: TRBV29-1; D gene: -; J gene: TRBJ1-2; CDR3 length: 13; CDR3 protein: CSVQTAGPYGYTF; CDR3 DNA: TGCAGCGTACAGACGGCGGGGCCCTATGGCTACACCTTC
clone size: few; V gene: TRBV29-1; D gene: -; J gene: TRBJ1-2; CDR3 length: 12; CDR3 protein: CSVERGNYGYTF; CDR3 DNA: TGCAGCGTTGAAAGGGGCAACTATGGCTACACCTTC
clone size: few; V gene: TRBV7-3; D gene: -; J gene: TRBJ2-1; CDR3 length: 17; CDR3 protein: CASSLGHRASSYNEQFF; CDR3 DNA: TGTGCCAGCAGCTTGGGGCACAGGGCTAGCTCCTACAATGAGCAGTTCTTC
clone size: -; V gene: TRBV29-1; D gene: -; J gene: TRBJ2-7; CDR3 length: 12; CDR3 protein: CSVGGSSYEQYF; CDR3 DNA: TGCAGCGTTGGAGGCAGCTCCTACGAGCAGTACTTC
clone size: -; V gene: TRBV13; D gene: -; J gene: TRBJ2-3; CDR3 length: 15; CDR3 protein: CASSLSPTNTDTQYF; CDR3 DNA: TGTGCCAGCAGCTTATCCCCCACCAACACCGATACGCAGTATTTT
clone size: -; V gene: TRBV29-1; D gene: -; J gene: TRBJ2-5; CDR3 length: 14; CDR3 protein: CSVTGSTRGETQYF; CDR3 DNA: TGCAGCGTGACGGGTTCTACTCGTGGAGAGACCCAGTACTTC
clone size: -; V gene: TRBV19; D gene: TRBD2; J gene: TRBJ2-6; CDR3 length: 16; CDR3 protein: CASTFRGGSGANVLTF; CDR3 DNA: TGTGCCAGTACTTTCCGGGGGGGTTCTGGGGCCAACGTCCTGACTTTC
clone size: -; V gene: TRBV5-1; D gene: -; J gene: TRBJ1-1; CDR3 length: 14; CDR3 protein: CASSAQGKNTEAFF; CDR3 DNA: TGCGCCAGCAGCGCCCAGGGAAAGAACACTGAAGCTTTCTTT
clone size: -; V gene: TRBV29-1; D gene: -; J gene: TRBJ1-5; CDR3 length: 12; CDR3 protein: CSVATAQGPQHF; CDR3 DNA: TGCAGCGTTGCGACAGCCCAGGGGCCCCAGCATTTT
clone size: -; V gene: TRBV29-1; D gene: -; J gene: TRBJ2-6; CDR3 length: 12; CDR3 protein: CSGGSGANVLTF; CDR3 DNA: TGCAGCGGAGGTAGTGGGGCCAACGTCCTGACTTTC
clone size: few; V gene: TRBV4-3; D gene: -; J gene: TRBJ2-2; CDR3 length: 15; CDR3 protein: CASSPNPGDTGELFF; CDR3 DNA: TGCGCCAGCAGCCCGAATCCGGGGGACACCGGGGAGCTGTTTTTT
clone size: -; V gene: TRBV6-1; D gene: TRBD1; J gene: TRBJ1-2; CDR3 length: 13; CDR3 protein: CASSEGTGTGYTF; CDR3 DNA: TGTGCCAGCAGTGAAGGGACAGGAACCGGCTACACCTTC